This T cell receptor (beta chain) stems from a study of CD8+CD57+ T cells in acquired aplastic anemia. Study details: The average for DNA from sorted CD4+ and CD8+ cells was around 3.4 ug. Findings and caveats of the study: Patients and controls were not found to differ significantly in CD8+ Simpson's diversity. Patients and controls shared over 25 CD8+ CDR3 sequences, which appeared highly expressed in patients and within their immunodominant clones.

The table lists this clonotype with many counts. The antigen is undetermined. This CDR3 is 14 amino acids long. V gave up 5 bases and J gave up 2 bases, with 13 bases separating them. Germline values: CDR1 DFQATT, CDR2 SNEGSKA (reference sequence). The use of genomic DNA as template underpinned the TCR beta VDJ and CDR3 profiling. TCRdb independently ran MiXCR on the reads; one entry per CDR3 protein. The sample lists around 64,000 distinct CDR3 sequences, about 54% occurring once. This sequence was found in a human donor in good health, serving as a control. The sample taken for sequencing was sorted CD4+, CD8+, or CD8+CD57+ T cells (not recorded which) from PBMCs. The chain carries TRBV20-1 and TRBJ1-3; D is possibly TRBD1 (6 bases). The CDR3 protein is CSAFTGLPGNTIYF. CDR3 DNA sequence: TGCAGTGCTTTTACAGGGCTACCTGGAAACACCATATATTTT.